A selection of T cell receptor beta chains follows, all from one sample in a study of T cell changes during pregnancy in multiple sclerosis. Profiled with immunoSEQ multiplex PCR; TCRdb holds only in-frame clones, not every one. Of fewer than 60,000 clones in the sample, 80% to 95% were seen once. The specimen was CD4+ T cells from peripheral blood mononuclear cells, collected after pregnancy. These receptor sequences come from a female donor with multiple sclerosis, enrolled in a pregnancy study. CDR3s include the opening cysteine and the closing phenylalanine or tryptophan. D genes are given only for firm matches. Part of the rows lack a size; the others show once, few, many or a class for expanded clones.

abundance,len,j_gene,d_gene,v_gene,CDR3aa,CDR3nt
once,15,TRBJ2-1,NA,TRBV11-2,CASSLGGGPYNEQFF,TGTGCCAGCAGCTTAGGGGGGGGGCCCTACAATGAGCAGTTCTTC
NA,13,TRBJ2-7,TRBD1,TRBV11-3,CASSPLPGGEQYF,TGTGCCAGCAGCCCCCTTCCAGGGGGTGAGCAGTACTTC
NA,17,TRBJ1-5,TRBD1,TRBV18,CASSPRDRHLSNQPQHF,TGTGCCAGCTCACCGAGGGACAGGCACCTTAGCAATCAGCCCCAGCATTTT
NA,16,TRBJ1-1,NA,TRBV19,CASSMTGITYNTEAFF,TGTGCCAGTAGTATGACCGGGATCACCTACAACACTGAAGCTTTCTTT
NA,15,TRBJ2-1,TRBD1,TRBV7-6,CASSLGTGGIEKQFF,TGTGCCAGCAGCTTAGGGACAGGGGGCATCGAAAAGCAGTTCTTC
NA,15,TRBJ2-5,TRBD1,TRBV5-1,CASSDQGQGSETQYF,TGCGCCAGCAGCGATCAGGGACAGGGTTCCGAGACCCAGTACTTC
NA,10,TRBJ2-7,NA,TRBV27,CASLPYEQYF,TGTGCCAGCCTTCCCTACGAGCAGTACTTC
few,13,TRBJ1-1,NA,TRBV15,CATSRGQGGEAFF,TGTGCCACCAGCAGGGGGCAGGGCGGTGAAGCTTTCTTT
NA,17,TRBJ1-5,TRBD1,TRBV19,CASRDGAGGLSNQPQHF,TGTGCCAGTAGGGATGGGGCAGGGGGCCTTAGCAATCAGCCCCAGCATTTT
NA,14,TRBJ2-5,TRBD2,TRBV7-9,CASSLQGTRETQYF,TGTGCCAGCAGCTTACAAGGGACTAGGGAGACCCAGTACTTC
NA,12,TRBJ1-2,NA,TRBV6-6,CASRRGDYGYTF,TGTGCCAGCAGGCGGGGGGACTATGGCTACACCTTC
NA,14,TRBJ1-1,NA,TRBV15,CATSREIRGTEAFF,TGTGCCACCAGCAGAGAAATACGAGGGACTGAAGCTTTCTTT
NA,14,TRBJ2-1,TRBD1,TRBV6-5,CASSYTGGRGEQFF,TGTGCCAGCAGTTATACAGGGGGCCGAGGGGAGCAGTTCTTC
NA,16,TRBJ2-1,TRBD1,TRBV5-1,CASSFNSGQGDNEQFF,TGCGCCAGCAGCTTCAATTCCGGACAGGGGGACAATGAGCAGTTCTTC
once,14,TRBJ1-2,NA,TRBV7-9,CASSLASGEGGYTF,TGTGCCAGCAGCTTAGCATCAGGGGAGGGTGGCTACACCTTC
NA,15,TRBJ1-2,NA,TRBV7-2,CASSPTTGANYGYTF,TGTGCCAGCAGCCCAACTACAGGCGCTAACTATGGCTACACCTTC
NA,14,TRBJ2-5,NA,TRBV7-2,CASSLGAIQETQYF,TGTGCCAGCAGCTTAGGGGCGATTCAAGAGACCCAGTACTTC
few,12,TRBJ1-2,TRBD1,TRBV28,CASKRQGGGYTF,TGTGCCAGCAAAAGACAGGGCGGGGGCTACACCTTC
NA,14,TRBJ1-2,TRBD1,TRBV19,CASSKGQGNYGYTF,TGTGCCAGTAGTAAGGGACAGGGGAACTATGGCTACACCTTC
NA,15,TRBJ2-5,NA,TRBV4-2,CASSSKAGSTETQYF,TGTGCCAGCAGCTCCAAGGCAGGTTCAACCGAGACCCAGTACTTC
NA,14,TRBJ1-2,TRBD1,TRBV19,CASRATGGLGGYTF,TGTGCCAGTAGAGCGACAGGGGGCCTTGGCGGCTACACCTTC
NA,14,TRBJ2-7,TRBD1,TRBV6-1,CASSELETGSEQYF,TGTGCCAGCAGTGAACTTGAGACAGGGTCCGAGCAGTACTTC
NA,17,TRBJ2-1,TRBD2,TRBV5-1,CASSTLGLAGGPSEQFF,TGCGCCAGCAGCACCTTAGGACTAGCGGGAGGGCCTAGTGAGCAGTTCTTC
NA,14,TRBJ2-3,TRBD2,TRBV11-2,CASGNSGSTDTQYF,TGTGCCAGCGGAAATAGCGGGAGCACAGATACGCAGTATTTT
once,15,TRBJ2-1,TRBD2,TRBV2,CASRLGTSASNEQFF,TGTGCCAGCAGACTCGGGACTAGCGCTAGCAATGAGCAGTTCTTC
NA,15,TRBJ1-1,NA,TRBV28,CASSPPGGSSTEAFF,TGTGCCAGTTCTCCCCCGGGGGGAAGTAGCACTGAAGCTTTCTTT
once,13,TRBJ1-2,NA,TRBV6-6,CASSLEGDYGYTF,TGTGCCAGCAGTTTAGAGGGAGACTATGGCTACACCTTC
NA,15,TRBJ1-2,NA,TRBV7-2,CASSLGAGANYGYTF,TGTGCCAGCAGCTTAGGGGCCGGGGCTAACTATGGCTACACCTTC
NA,13,TRBJ1-1,NA,TRBV6-6,CASSSHMNTEAFF,TGTGCCAGCAGTTCCCACATGAACACTGAAGCTTTCTTT
NA,15,TRBJ1-1,NA,TRBV19,CASSITGPTSNEAFF,TGTGCCAGTAGTATTACAGGACCGACATCAAATGAAGCTTTCTTT
few,13,TRBJ1-2,NA,TRBV11-2,CASSLGESYGYTF,TGTGCCAGCAGCTTAGGGGAGAGCTATGGCTACACCTTC
NA,13,TRBJ2-5,NA,TRBV4-2,CASSRTTGETQYF,TGTGCCAGTTCGCGGACTACGGGAGAGACCCAGTACTTC
once,13,TRBJ1-2,NA,TRBV14,CASSHTRNYGYTF,TGTGCCAGCAGCCATACGAGGAACTATGGCTACACCTTC
NA,12,TRBJ2-7,NA,TRBV29-1,CSVRLESYEQYF,TGCAGCGTAAGACTAGAGTCCTACGAGCAGTACTTC
NA,14,TRBJ1-2,NA,TRBV30,CAWSPTQGRGGYTF,TGTGCCTGGAGTCCAACCCAGGGTAGAGGCGGCTACACCTTC
NA,13,TRBJ2-7,NA,TRBV27,CASSSPGKTQQYF,TGTGCCAGCAGTTCCCCGGGAAAGACGCAGCAGTACTTC
NA,15,TRBJ2-6,NA,TRBV12-5,CASGTRSSGANVLTF,TGTGCTAGTGGCACAAGGAGCTCTGGGGCCAACGTCCTGACTTTC
few,12,TRBJ1-1,NA,TRBV30,CAGARLNTEAFF,TGTGCCGGGGCCAGATTGAACACTGAAGCTTTCTTT
NA,13,TRBJ2-7,NA,TRBV5-1,CASSLASTSEQYF,TGCGCCAGCAGCTTGGCTAGTACCTCCGAGCAGTACTTC
NA,14,TRBJ1-6,NA,TRBV6-1,CASSADRSNSPLHF,TGTGCCAGCAGCGCAGACAGATCCAATTCACCCCTCCACTTT
NA,15,TRBJ2-2,TRBD2,TRBV27,CASSRTSGYTGELFF,TGTGCCAGCAGCCGGACTAGCGGATACACCGGGGAGCTGTTTTTT